The 13 T cell receptor beta chains in this list originate from one sample, sequenced in a study of T cell clonotyping in hematopoietic cell transplantation. Time point of the sample: recipient sample about 28 days before transplant, after cytoreduction. Clones were read by immunoSEQ multiplex PCR, and TCRdb kept only the in-frame ones, dropping some. The sample lists 35,000 to 45,000 clones, about 95% occurring once. The input for sequencing was peripheral blood mononuclear cells, taken before stem cell transplant. These receptors originate from a man aged 35 to 55 with chronic myeloid leukemia. Some clones in this sample may be carry-over from other donors' samples.

This clone showed up just a few times. This chain uses TRBV28 with TRBJ1-3; 7 nucleotides match TRBD1. The CDR3 is 16 residues long. Germline V gene lookup returns CDR1 MDHEN and CDR2 SYDVKM. The V and J ends lost 4 bases and 1 base, in that order; junction bases with no gene match: 7. The CDR3 DNA is TGTGCCAGCAGTTCACCGAGGACAGGTTCTGGAAACACCATATATTTT. Its protein product is CASSSPRTGSGNTIYF.

The chain's CDR3 is CSSGGADTQYF. DNA for the CDR3: TGTTCTAGCGGGGGGGCAGATACGCAGTATTTT. This chain joins TRBV7-2 and TRBJ2-3; 12 bases align to TRBD2. This CDR3 region has 11 residues. Per germline, CDR1 SGHTA and CDR2 FQGNSA.

This clone was seen a few times. CDR3 in DNA: TGCGCCAGCAGCCAAGAAGCCTCTGGAAACACCATATATTTT. This gives the protein CASSQEASGNTIYF. The gene calls are TRBV4-1 and TRBJ1-3; no firm D call. CDR3 size: 14 residues. Germline values: CDR1 MGHRA, CDR2 YSYEKL. V was shortened by 0 bases and J by 0 bases, with 3 bases between the two germline ends.

The chain carries TRBV27 and TRBJ2-6; D tentatively reads TRBD1 or TRBD2 (5 bases each). CDR3 length: 17 residues. Trimming removed 7 bases from V and 0 bases from J, with 16 bases in between. Germline V gene sequence: CDR1 MNHEY, CDR2 SMNVEV (reference sequence). The CDR3 DNA is TGTGCCAGCACCCCGGGACGGGGATACTCTGGGGCCAACGTCCTGACTTTC. Translation gives CASTPGRGYSGANVLTF.

V and J are TRBV4-3 and TRBJ2-7; 8 nucleotides line up with TRBD1. The CDR3 runs 18 residues. V lost 1 base to trimming and J lost 2 bases; unmatched junction nucleotides: 13. The germline CDR1 and CDR2 sequences are LGHNA and YSLEER. The CDR3 region is CASSQVPPGTGDAYEQYF. The CDR3 nucleotides read TGCGCCAGCAGCCAAGTTCCTCCCGGGACAGGCGACGCCTACGAGCAGTACTTC.

This clone was detected only once. The rearrangement joins TRBV19 to TRBJ2-1, with D tentatively TRBD1 (6 bases). CDR3 length: 14 amino acids. Germline V gives CDR1 LNHDA, CDR2 SQIVND (reference sequence). Trimming stripped 7 bases from V and 7 bases from J, with 17 bases between. CDR3 nucleotides: TGTGCCAGTACGCCGAGGGGGTTAGTTAATGAGCAGTTCTTC. Translation: CASTPRGLVNEQFF.

The chain links TRBV28 to TRBJ1-5; D unresolved. Germline V gene data show CDR1 as MDHEN and CDR2 as SYDVKM. This CDR3 has 15 residues. Between the trimmed V and J ends, which lost 0 bases and 0 bases, there was a span of 6 bases. CDR3 sequence (DNA): TGTGCCAGCAGTTTATGGACCTCTAGCAATCAGCCCCAGCATTTT. Residues: CASSLWTSSNQPQHF.

The chain uses TRBV6-4 and TRBJ1-1, with D unresolved. CDR3 length: 14 amino acids. Trimming removed 2 bases at V and 2 bases at J, with 9 bases between. Germline values: CDR1 MRHNA, CDR2 SNTAGT. The CDR3 spells CASSDPGLNTEAFF. The CDR3 DNA reads as TGTGCCAGCAGTGACCCCGGGCTTAACACTGAAGCTTTCTTT.

This chain links TRBV28 with TRBJ1-2; the D gene is possibly TRBD1 (6 bases). The CDR3 spans 15 residues. Per germline, CDR1 MDHEN and CDR2 SYDVKM. Trimming took 7 bases from V and 2 from J, leaving 17 bases between them. CDR3 nucleotides: TGTGCCAGCACCCCTAACCAGGGGAAAAACTATGGCTACACCTTC. Encoded protein: CASTPNQGKNYGYTF.

This CDR3 is CASSVTGTRTDTQYF. DNA of the CDR3: TGTGCCAGCAGCGTGACGGGGACTCGCACAGATACGCAGTATTTT. The V and J genes are TRBV9 and TRBJ2-3; D might be TRBD2 (6 bases). Germline CDR1 and CDR2: SGDLS and YYNGEE. Trimming left V 2 bases short and J 1 base short, with 11 bases between. The CDR3 has 15 residues.

The chain joins TRBV6-5 to TRBJ2-7, with 7 bases aligning to TRBD1. Per germline, CDR1 MNHEY and CDR2 SVGAGI. This CDR3 is 13 amino acids long. Trimming took 4 bases from V and 3 from J; bases not matched to a gene: 3. CDR3 sequence reads: CASSWDSNYEQYF. The CDR3 region has the DNA TGTGCCAGCAGTTGGGACAGCAACTACGAGCAGTACTTC.

The rearrangement links TRBV5-1 to TRBJ1-6; D uncertain. CDR3 size: 16 residues. Per germline, CDR1 SGHRS and CDR2 YFSETQ. Trimming left V 0 bases short and J 3 bases short, with 10 bases between. This CDR3 reads CASSLVGPRYNSPLHF. The CDR3 DNA reads as TGCGCCAGCAGCTTGGTCGGGCCGCGCTATAATTCACCCCTCCACTTT.

The chain employs TRBV19 and TRBJ1-2, with D perhaps TRBD1 (5 bases). Germline CDR1 and CDR2: LNHDA and SQIVND (reference sequence). Trimming removed 6 bases at V and 4 bases at J, with 18 bases between. This CDR3 contains 15 residues. CDR3 DNA sequence: TGTGCCAGTAGGATATTCTCGGGGCCTTTCTATGGCTACACCTTC. This translates into CASRIFSGPFYGYTF.